Listed below are T cell receptor beta chains from one sample, sequenced in a study of T cells in tuberculosis. Only in-frame clones appear in the TCRdb table, and some are missing; sequencing was by immunoSEQ multiplex PCR. In the table there are tens of thousands of clones, approximately 90% of which are singletons. The material sequenced was PBMCs, taken at tuberculosis diagnosis. All receptors come from an adult with tuberculosis. CDR3s include the opening cysteine and the closing phenylalanine or tryptophan. D genes are given only for firm matches. Some rows have no size entry. The others give once, few or many, or a class for an expanded clone.

v_gene	j_gene	d_gene	abundance	CDR3aa	CDR3nt
TRBV29-1	TRBJ1-1	-	once	CSAGGYTEAFF	TGCAGCGCCGGCGGTTACACTGAAGCTTTCTTT
TRBV27	TRBJ2-7	-	-	CASSFGLGDEQYF	TGTGCCAGCAGTTTCGGACTGGGCGACGAGCAGTACTTC
TRBV4-3	TRBJ2-6	-	-	CASSQDGQSSGANVLTF	TGCGCCAGCAGCCAAGACGGACAGAGCTCTGGGGCCAACGTCCTGACTTTC
TRBV2	TRBJ2-5	-	-	CASSDLAETQYF	TGTGCCAGCAGTGACCTAGCAGAGACCCAGTACTTC
TRBV13	TRBJ2-7	TRBD2	-	CASSETSGAPQDEQYF	TGTGCCAGCAGCGAGACTAGCGGGGCGCCTCAGGACGAGCAGTACTTC
TRBV7-2	TRBJ1-5	-	-	CASSSNLGNQPQHF	TGTGCCAGCAGCTCAAACTTGGGCAATCAGCCCCAGCATTTT
TRBV10-3	TRBJ2-7	TRBD2	-	CAISESQSLTTGLKSYEQYF	TGTGCCATCAGTGAGTCGCAGAGTTTAACGACGGGACTAAAGTCCTACGAGCAGTACTTC
TRBV4-1	TRBJ2-5	TRBD2	-	CASSQLGLVSETQYF	TGCGCCAGCAGCCAGCTGGGACTAGTCTCAGAGACCCAGTACTTC
TRBV25-1	TRBJ2-4	-	-	CASSEQPGNIQYF	TGTGCCAGCAGTGAACAACCGGGAAACATTCAGTACTTC
TRBV2	TRBJ1-1	-	-	CASSAVGPNTEAFF	TGTGCCAGCAGTGCCGTGGGGCCGAACACTGAAGCTTTCTTT
TRBV19	TRBJ2-2	-	-	CASSIDRATTGELFF	TGTGCCAGTAGTATAGACAGGGCGACCACCGGGGAGCTGTTTTTT